Given below is one T cell receptor beta chain in context. The length of the CDR3 is 17 residues. Losses at the gene ends were 2 bases for V and 3 bases for J; bases not matched to a gene: 12. Germline V gene lookup returns CDR1 LGHDT and CDR2 YNNKEL (reference sequence). TCRdb keeps only in-frame clones here, not all; method: immunoSEQ multiplex PCR. The repertoire consists of 20,000 to 25,000 clones, with around 83% occurring once and the leading ten covering 27%. This record belongs to a study of control samples from healthy donors and cancer patients. The chain couples TRBV3-1 (or the pseudogene TRBV3-2) to TRBJ1-2; 7 positions agree with TRBD1. The TCR comes from a man aged 55-75 years with head and neck cancer. Sequenced: PBMCs. The CDR3 reads CASSQRVPRQGDYGYTF. In DNA form, the CDR3 reads TGTGCCAGCAGCCAAAGGGTCCCGCGACAGGGAGACTATGGCTACACCTTC.